This TCR beta chain was sequenced during a study of cytomegalovirus exposure and HLA in healthy donors. The study's findings and limits: Researchers reported in a later analysis that common viral pathogens appeared linked to several top clusters.

PCR used 60 Vbeta primers and 13 Jbeta primers. Sequencing used immunoSEQ multiplex PCR; TCRdb keeps in-frame clones, though not all of them. The sample shows 180,000 or so clones, around 80% of them seen only once. V was clipped by 5 bases and J by 5 bases; unmatched bases: 12. The CDR3 loop spans 17 amino acids. From germline, CDR1 is MGHRA and CDR2 YSYEKL. Concerning this clone: The antigen remains undetermined.

The V and J genes are TRBV4-1 and TRBJ2-2; 9 positions match TRBD2. The specimen sequenced was PBMCs. This TCR was sampled from a woman aged 30 to 39 in good health and CMV-seropositive. In nucleotides, the CDR3 is TGCGCCAGCAGCGCCCAGGAAACTAGCGGGCTTACCGGGGAGCTGTTTTTT. Amino acid sequence: CASSAQETSGLTGELFF.